This entry lists 29 T cell receptor beta chains sequenced from one sample in a study of post-analysis software for immune sequencing data. Study-wide points: Five or six TRBV segments appeared more often in patients than in controls, and TRBV5-6, TRBV5-1 and TRBV20-1 were among these.

The authors incorporated unique molecular identifiers into the TCR beta cDNA libraries. TCRdb passed the PCR reads through MiXCR, listing each CDR3 protein once. The sample comprises around 710,000 distinct CDR3 sequences, just over 45% of which are singletons, and 4.9% rests with the top ten. For these TCRs, the target antigens are not known. The sequencing sample was made of blood. Receptor source: a girl aged 5 to 17 with multiple sclerosis.

The V and J genes are TRBV9 and TRBJ2-3; 8 bases align to TRBD2. There are 15 residues in the CDR3. Looked up from germline, CDR1 is SGDLS and CDR2 is YYNGEE. V lost 6 bases to trimming and J lost 1 base; unmatched junction nucleotides: 7. The CDR3 reads CASTNPGLGTDTQYF. The CDR3 coding sequence is TGTGCCAGCACCAACCCGGGACTAGGCACAGATACGCAGTATTTT.

The CDR3 region is CSVEARDKGRTGEAFF. CDR3 nucleotide sequence: TGCAGCGTTGAAGCACGGGACAAGGGGAGAACAGGTGAAGCTTTCTTT. This chain joins TRBV29-1 and TRBJ1-1, with TRBD1 as a possible D gene (6 bases). The CDR3 has 16 amino acids. Trimming left V 1 base short and J 7 bases short, with 22 bases between. Germline V gives CDR1 SQVTM, CDR2 ANQGSEA. Variable domain in full (rest from reference TRBV29-1 and TRBJ1-1): SAVISQKPSRDICQRGTSLTIQCQVDSQVTMMFWYRQQPGQSLTLIATANQGSEATYESGFVIDKFPISRPNLTFSTLTVSNMSPEDSSIYLCSVEARDKGRTGEAFFGQGTRLTVV.

This clonotype was observed a handful of times. This chain uses TRBV20-1 with TRBJ2-4; 13 bases fit TRBD2. The J call may be incorrect, as the DNA end agrees better with TRBJ2-5. The CDR3 covers 17 residues. CDR1 is DFQATT and CDR2 is SNEGSKA in the germline V gene (reference sequence). CDR3: CSARERTSGRGGETQYF. The CDR3 nucleotides read TGCAGTGCTAGAGAAAGGACTAGCGGGAGAGGTGGGGAGACCCAGTACTTC.

The J gene is TRBJ2-7, the V gene TRBV20-1; D possibly corresponds to TRBD1 (6 bases). CDR1 DFQATT and CDR2 SNEGSKA come from the germline V gene (reference sequence). Trimming pared 3 bases from V and 4 bases from J, leaving 13 bases between. The CDR3 extends over 13 amino acids. CDR3 nucleotide sequence: TGCAGTGCTAGGAGGGGGTTGGGGTACGAGCAGTACTTC. Translated, it gives CSARRGLGYEQYF.

The rearrangement links TRBV5-1 to TRBJ2-7; TRBD2 agrees at 13 bases. This CDR3 spans 14 amino acids. Germline values: CDR1 SGHRS, CDR2 YFSETQ. With 3 bases clipped from V and 5 bases from J, the junction kept 2 bases outside the gene matches. CDR3 region: CASSSGTSGNEQYF. The CDR3 DNA reads as TGCGCCAGCAGCTCGGGGACTAGCGGGAACGAGCAGTACTTC.

The V and J genes are TRBV5-1 and TRBJ2-5; the match to TRBD1 covers 8 bases. The J call may be incorrect, as the DNA end agrees better with TRBJ2-7. CDR3 size: 17 residues. Germline V CDR1 and CDR2: SGHRS, YFSETQ. The CDR3 here is CASSLEGQGLAAYEQYF. The CDR3 DNA reads TGCGCCAGCAGCTTGGAAGGACAGGGTTTGGCGGCCTACGAGCAGTACTTC.

The chain recombines TRBV4-1 with TRBJ1-5, with TRBD1 as a possible D gene (6 bases). Deletions cut 3 bases from V and 3 bases from J, with 12 bases between. Germline CDR1 reads MGHRA; CDR2 reads YSYEKL. The CDR3 length is 15 residues. CDR3 DNA sequence: TGCGCCAGCAGCCAGGAAACAGGGACCAATCAGCCCCAGCATTTT. Protein sequence: CASSQETGTNQPQHF.

This clonotype was counted only a few times. The chain links TRBV6-2 or TRBV6-3 to TRBJ2-3, with a weak D call TRBD1 (6 bases). The length of the CDR3 is 16 residues. Trimming left V 2 bases short and J 1 base short, with 13 bases between. From germline, CDR1 is MNHEY and CDR2 SVGEGT. CDR3 amino acids: CASSYTPGARTDTQYF. The CDR3 coding sequence is TGTGCCAGCAGTTACACCCCAGGGGCCCGCACAGATACGCAGTATTTT.

The J gene is TRBJ2-7, the V gene TRBV10-1, with D tentatively TRBD1 or TRBD2 (5 bases each). The length of the CDR3 is 14 residues. Per germline, CDR1 WNHNN and CDR2 SYGVQD (reference sequence). Deletions cut 0 bases from V and 3 bases from J, with 9 bases between. CDR3 amino acids: CASSESPGSYEQYF. The CDR3 nucleotides are TGCGCCAGCAGTGAGTCCCCAGGGAGCTACGAGCAGTACTTC.

In this sample, this clonotype turned up many times. The chain has TRBV2 and TRBJ2-5; D not resolved. In germline, CDR1 is SNHLY, CDR2 FYNNEI. The CDR3 extends over 12 amino acids. V shed 8 bases and J shed 7 bases, with 14 bases lying between them. The CDR3 DNA follows: TGTGCCAGCGGCGACACCCCCAGGACCCAGTACTTC. Translation gives CASGDTPRTQYF.

The gene calls are TRBV14 and TRBJ2-1; D may be TRBD1 (5 bases). The germline CDR1 and CDR2 sequences are SGHDN and FVKESK. V was trimmed by 1 base and J by 9 bases, leaving 19 bases between them. This CDR3 region has 16 residues. The CDR3 here is CASSQVVYWGYCEQFF. CDR3 DNA sequence: TGTGCCAGCAGCCAAGTAGTGTACTGGGGCTATTGTGAGCAGTTCTTC.

The V and J genes are TRBV27 and TRBJ2-3; TRBD2 aligns across 10 bases. Germline V CDR1 and CDR2: MNHEY, SMNVEV (reference sequence). The CDR3 covers 15 residues. The V gene end was trimmed by 6 bases and the J gene end by 6 bases; junction bases not matched to a gene: 9. The CDR3 nucleotides read TGTGCCAGCAGCTCAAGACTAGCGGGTTACGATACGCAGTATTTT. Translated, it gives CASSSRLAGYDTQYF.

This clonotype was counted only a few times. The V gene is TRBV5-5, the J gene TRBJ1-5; D is uncertain. The germline V and J ends were trimmed by 5 bases and 8 bases, with 20 bases remaining between them. CDR1 is SGHKS, CDR2 YYEKEE, per germline (reference sequence). This CDR3 has 15 amino acids. CDR3 in DNA: TGTGCCAGCAGTGTTAGTGGGGATACGTTGGAGCCCCAGCATTTT. This encodes CASSVSGDTLEPQHF.

CDR3 DNA sequence: TGTGCCAGCAGCCCCCCCTCAGCGGGGGCTTTGGATGAGCAGTTCTTC. Its translation is CASSPPSAGALDEQFF. The chain has TRBV11-2 and TRBJ2-1; 8 bases align to TRBD2. The CDR3 is 16 amino acids. Germline CDR1 is SGHAT and CDR2 is FQNNGV. The V and J ends lost 5 bases and 8 bases, in that order; junction bases with no gene match: 14.

The V call is TRBV3-1, the J call TRBJ2-3; 10 nucleotides agree with TRBD2. This CDR3 comprises 15 residues. Germline CDR1 is LGHDT and CDR2 is YNNKEL (reference sequence). V lost 4 bases and J lost 2; bases outside the gene matches: 3. The CDR3 protein is CASSRTSGLTDTQYF. The CDR3 region has the DNA TGTGCCAGCAGCCGGACTAGCGGACTCACAGATACGCAGTATTTT.

This chain links TRBV10-3 with TRBJ2-7; a weak D match, TRBD1 (6 bases). The V gene lost 0 bases and the J gene lost 5 bases, with 14 bases spanning the gap. This CDR3 region has 15 residues. Germline V gene data show CDR1 as ENHRY and CDR2 as SYGVKD. The CDR3 DNA follows: TGTGCCATCAGTGAGTCGATTACAGGGTCGGACGAGCAGTACTTC. Its translation: CAISESITGSDEQYF.

The chain couples TRBV15 to TRBJ1-4; D is ambiguous. Germline V gives CDR1 LNHNV, CDR2 YYDKDF (reference sequence). This CDR3 has 11 residues. Trimming cost V 2 bases and J 8 bases, with 3 bases left between them. This chain's CDR3 is CATSRQEKLFF. The CDR3 bases are TGTGCCACCAGCAGACAGGAAAAACTGTTTTTT. The whole variable domain, filled in from reference TRBV15 and TRBJ1-4, reads DAMVIQNPRYQVTQFGKPVTLSCSQTLNHNVMYWYQQKSSQAPKLLFHYYDKDFNNEADTPDNFQSRRPNTSFCFLDIRSPGLGDTAMYLCATSRQEKLFFGSGTQLSVL.

The genes are TRBV29-1 and TRBJ2-5, with 10 bases that match TRBD2. The CDR3 runs to 16 residues. Per the germline V gene, CDR1 is SQVTM and CDR2 is ANQGSEA. V lost 0 bases and J lost 5; bases outside the gene matches: 9. The CDR3 DNA is TGCAGCGTTGAAGACTCAGCGGGAGGGCCTACTGAGACCCAGTACTTC. Protein product: CSVEDSAGGPTETQYF.

The sample holds a few counts of this clonotype. The chain links TRBV14 to TRBJ1-1; D remains unclear. Trimming took 4 bases from V and 5 from J, leaving 14 bases between them. CDR3 length equals 14 residues. Germline V gene lookup returns CDR1 SGHDN and CDR2 FVKESK. The DNA of the CDR3 is TGTGCCAGCAGCCCAAAGAACGGGCGGACTGAAGCTTTCTTT. It is translated as CASSPKNGRTEAFF.

This clonotype occurred a few times. The genes are TRBV28 and TRBJ2-7; a weak D match, TRBD1 (5 bases). The CDR3 covers 14 residues. The V gene's germline CDR1 is MDHEN and CDR2 SYDVKM. The V and J ends lost 4 bases and 4 bases respectively, with 14 bases between them. The CDR3 here is CASSSQGSRYEQYF. The CDR3 region has the DNA TGTGCCAGCAGTTCCCAGGGTTCCAGGTACGAGCAGTACTTC.

In its sample, this clonotype was seen a few times. This sequence joins TRBV29-1 and TRBJ1-2; 12 bases agree with TRBD1. Germline-derived CDR1 and CDR2 are SQVTM and ANQGSEA. The CDR3 loop spans 14 amino acids. The ends lost 6 bases at V and 8 bases at J; junction bases unmatched: 10. CDR3 loop: CSVGSGQGARGYTF. CDR3 sequence (DNA): TGCAGCGTCGGATCGGGACAGGGGGCGAGAGGCTACACCTTC.

This chain links TRBV5-1 with TRBJ2-1; D may be TRBD2 (5 bases). V was clipped by 1 base and J by 4 bases, with 15 bases between them. CDR3 length: 16 amino acids. Per germline, CDR1 SGHRS and CDR2 YFSETQ. CDR3 in DNA: TGCGCCAGCAGCTTGTGGCCCCCCGGGGATTACAATGAGCAGTTCTTC. Its protein product is CASSLWPPGDYNEQFF.

The gene calls are TRBV15 and TRBJ2-1; D is unresolved. Germline loops: CDR1 LNHNV, CDR2 YYDKDF (reference sequence). V shed 1 base and J shed 12 bases, with 13 bases lying between them. The CDR3 is 13 residues long. CDR3: CATSRVPGLGQFF. The DNA of the CDR3 is TGTGCCACCAGCAGAGTCCCAGGATTAGGGCAGTTCTTC.

V gene TRBV7-2 combines with J gene TRBJ2-4; no definite D call. The DNA end is a closer match to TRBJ2-7, so the J assignment may be wrong. The CDR3 spans 14 residues. Looked up from germline, CDR1 is SGHTA and CDR2 is FQGNSA. The CDR3 spells CASSSSHSSYEQYF. The CDR3 DNA sequence: TGTGCCAGCAGCTCCTCTCACAGTAGTTACGAGCAGTACTTC.

There are a few counts of this clonotype. The genes are TRBV6-6 and TRBJ2-6; TRBD1 might be the D (6 bases). V lost 6 bases and J lost 3, with 12 bases in between. The CDR3 is made up of 15 amino acids. The germline V gene has CDR1 MNHNY and CDR2 SVGAGI (reference sequence). The CDR3 region is CASSMGALGANVLTF. Written as DNA, the CDR3 is TGTGCCAGCAGCATGGGGGCCCTTGGGGCCAACGTCCTGACTTTC.

This chain joins TRBV20-1 and TRBJ1-1; maybe TRBD1 (5 bases). V was pared by 7 bases and J by 7 bases, with 16 bases between. The CDR3 runs 12 residues. The germline CDR1 and CDR2 sequences are DFQATT and SNEGSKA (reference sequence). CDR3 coding DNA: TGCAGTGGAAGTAAGGGGACCGGTGAAGCTTTCTTT. Translating it yields CSGSKGTGEAFF.

V and J are TRBV5-4 and TRBJ2-7; TRBD2 agrees at 10 bases. Losses at the gene ends were 4 bases for V and 1 base for J; bases not matched to a gene: 8. The CDR3 sequence is 16 residues long. Looked up from germline, CDR1 is SGHNT and CDR2 is YYREEE (reference sequence). CDR3 region: CASSDVTSGPSYEQYF. In nucleotides, the CDR3 is TGTGCCAGCAGCGATGTGACTAGCGGGCCTTCCTACGAGCAGTACTTC.

This clonotype was observed a few times. V and J are TRBV24-1 and TRBJ2-5; 10 bases are shared with TRBD2. CDR3 length: 17 residues. Trimming at V came to 3 bases and at J to 4 bases, leaving 10 bases not matched to a gene. Germline-derived CDR1 and CDR2 are KGHDR and SFDVKD. CDR3 protein: CATSDRSGLAGAETQYF. As DNA, the CDR3 is TGTGCCACCAGTGATCGAAGCGGCCTAGCGGGAGCAGAGACCCAGTACTTC.

V and J are TRBV30 and TRBJ2-1, with 7 bases fitting TRBD2. From germline, CDR1 is GTSNPN and CDR2 SVGIG (reference sequence). The V segment lost 1 base and the J segment 8 bases; nucleotides outside the gene matches: 11. The length of the CDR3 is 15 residues. In nucleotides, the CDR3 is TGTGCCTGGAGTGAGGGACCGGGACTACCGGATGAGCAGTTCTTC. The encoded protein is CAWSEGPGLPDEQFF.